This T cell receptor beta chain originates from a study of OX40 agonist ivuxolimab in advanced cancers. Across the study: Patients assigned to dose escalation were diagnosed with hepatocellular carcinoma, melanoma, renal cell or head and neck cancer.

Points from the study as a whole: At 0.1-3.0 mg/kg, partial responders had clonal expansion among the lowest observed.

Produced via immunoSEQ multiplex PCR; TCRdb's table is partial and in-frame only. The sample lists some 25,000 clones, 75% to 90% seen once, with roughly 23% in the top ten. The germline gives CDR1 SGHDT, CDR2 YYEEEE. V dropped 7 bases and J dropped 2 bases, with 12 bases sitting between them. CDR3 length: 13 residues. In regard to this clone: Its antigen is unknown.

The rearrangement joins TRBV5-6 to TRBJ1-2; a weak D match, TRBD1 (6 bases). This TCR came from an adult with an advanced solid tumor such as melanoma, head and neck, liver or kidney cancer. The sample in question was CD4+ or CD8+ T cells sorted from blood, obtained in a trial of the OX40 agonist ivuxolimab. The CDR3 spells CASRPQGNYGYTF. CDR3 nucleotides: TGTGCCAGCCGCCCCCAGGGGAACTATGGCTACACCTTC.